These 18 T cell receptor beta chains were all obtained from the same sample, sequenced in a study of OX40 agonist ivuxolimab in advanced cancers. TCRdb keeps only in-frame clones here, not all; method: immunoSEQ multiplex PCR. The table includes roughly 91,000 clones, approximately 90% detected once. The specimen was CD4+ or CD8+ T cells sorted from blood, collected in a trial of the OX40 agonist ivuxolimab. The receptors here all came from an adult with an advanced solid tumor such as melanoma, head and neck, liver or kidney cancer.

The rearrangement links TRBV28 to TRBJ2-2; 8 bases agree with TRBD2. The CDR3 is 14 amino acids. Germline V gene data show CDR1 as MDHEN and CDR2 as SYDVKM. Trimming removed 8 bases from V and 7 bases from J; junction bases left unmatched: 9. CDR3 bases: TGTGCCAGCTCGGGACTAGTCCGGCGCGGGGAGCTGTTTTTT. This translates into CASSGLVRRGELFF.

The rearrangement joins TRBV18 to TRBJ1-6, with D perhaps matching TRBD1 (5 bases). The V gene lost 2 bases and the J gene lost 6 bases, with 5 bases spanning the gap. Per germline, CDR1 KGHSH and CDR2 LQKENI. This CDR3 region has 13 residues. The CDR3 protein is CASSPDSNSPLHF. DNA for the CDR3: TGTGCCAGCTCACCAGACAGTAATTCACCCCTCCACTTT. Full variable domain (remainder filled in from reference TRBV18 and TRBJ1-6): NAGVMQNPRHLVRRRGQEARLRCSPMKGHSHVYWYRQLPEEGLKFMVYLQKENIIDESGMPKERFSAEFPKEGPSILRIQQVVRGDSAAYFCASSPDSNSPLHFGNGTRLTVT.

The chain joins TRBV10-1 to TRBJ2-7; 11 bases match TRBD2. V shed 6 bases, J shed 7 bases, and the junction held 14 bases outside the gene matches. The germline V gene has CDR1 WNHNN and CDR2 SYGVQD (reference sequence). The CDR3 has 16 residues. In nucleotides, the CDR3 is TGCGCCAGCAGCGCCCTGTTAGCGGGGGGGCCTGGAGAGCAGTACTTC. Translating it yields CASSALLAGGPGEQYF.

CDR3 nucleotide sequence: TGTGCCAGCGTACGGGGTAGCACAGATACGCAGTATTTT. Protein sequence: CASVRGSTDTQYF. This chain links TRBV6-5 with TRBJ2-3; the D gene is possibly TRBD2 (5 bases). In germline, CDR1 is MNHEY, CDR2 SVGAGI. CDR3 size: 13 residues. Trimming shortened V by 8 bases and J by 0 bases, and 9 bases separated the two germline ends.

This chain links TRBV10-3 with TRBJ2-2, with 7 bases aligning to TRBD1. The CDR3 covers 18 residues. The J segment lost 2 bases and the V segment lost 6 bases, leaving 15 bases of the junction unmatched. In germline, CDR1 is ENHRY, CDR2 SYGVKD. Here the CDR3 DNA reads TGTGCCATCAGCGACCACCGGGACAGAATTATAAACACCGGGGAGCTGTTTTTT. Translating it yields CAISDHRDRIINTGELFF.

The chain couples TRBV5-4 to TRBJ2-7; 7 bases agree with TRBD1. The CDR3 spans 14 residues. Germline values: CDR1 SGHNT, CDR2 YYREEE (reference sequence). V trimming: 4 bases; J trimming: 3 bases; junction bases outside the gene matches: 7. CDR3 bases: TGTGCCAGCAGCGAGGGGACAGAGGTCTACGAGCAGTACTTC. It encodes CASSEGTEVYEQYF.

The J gene is TRBJ1-5, the V gene TRBV28; no clear D gene. This CDR3 spans 12 amino acids. Germline assignment: CDR1 MDHEN and CDR2 SYDVKM. V lost 6 bases and J 7 bases, leaving 10 bases between the germline ends. CDR3 coding DNA: TGTGCCAGCAGCCTCGTGCAGCAGCCCCAGCATTTT. Translating gives CASSLVQQPQHF.

V usage is TRBV7-8 and J usage is TRBJ2-3; 15 bases are a match to TRBD2. V lost 5 bases and J lost 2; bases outside the gene matches: 8. The length of the CDR3 is 18 residues. Germline V gene lookup returns CDR1 SGHVS and CDR2 FQNEAQ. DNA of the CDR3: TGTGCCAGCAGCGGACCCGGGACTAGCGGGGGGCTCACAGATACGCAGTATTTT. Translated: CASSGPGTSGGLTDTQYF. Full variable domain (missing parts from reference TRBV7-8 and TRBJ2-3): GAGVSQSPRYKVAKRGQDVALRCDPISGHVSLFWYQQALGQGPEFLTYFQNEAQLDKSGLPSDRFFAERPEGSVSTLKIQRTQQEDSAVYLCASSGPGTSGGLTDTQYFGPGTRLTVL.

V gene TRBV7-2 combines with J gene TRBJ1-1; 7 bases align to TRBD1. Unmatched junction bases numbered 6, after V lost 6 bases and J lost 2 bases. The length of the CDR3 is 14 residues. CDR1 and CDR2 (germline): SGHTA, FQGNSA. This CDR3 reads CASRPGQLNTEAFF. The CDR3 DNA is TGTGCCAGCAGGCCGGGACAGCTCAACACTGAAGCTTTCTTT.

This chain uses TRBV7-2 with TRBJ2-5; D unresolved. V lost 2 bases, J lost 0 bases, and 7 bases lay in between. The CDR3 covers 14 residues. Germline-derived CDR1 and CDR2 are SGHTA and FQGNSA. CDR3 sequence (DNA): TGTGCCAGCAGCTTATCAGGCCACCAAGAGACCCAGTACTTC. Its translation: CASSLSGHQETQYF.

This rearrangement joins TRBV10-1 to TRBJ2-5, with TRBD2 matching over 9 bases. There are 15 residues in the CDR3. The V gene end was trimmed by 3 bases and the J gene end by 9 bases; junction bases not matched to a gene: 11. The germline V gene encodes CDR1 WNHNN and CDR2 SYGVQD (reference sequence). The CDR3: CASSDLASGVEAQYF. The CDR3 DNA is TGCGCCAGCAGTGACCTGGCTAGCGGGGTGGAGGCCCAGTACTTC.

The V call is TRBV6-5, the J call TRBJ2-7; D remains ambiguous. Germline CDR1 reads MNHEY; CDR2 reads SVGAGI. CDR3 length: 15 residues. Trimming removed 3 bases from V and 1 base from J, with 13 bases in between. In DNA form, the CDR3 reads TGTGCCAGCAGTTATAGTGGCAGGCTGTCCTACGAGCAGTACTTC. It specifies CASSYSGRLSYEQYF.

This sequence joins TRBV29-1 and TRBJ2-3; weak D call: TRBD2 (7 bases). This CDR3 comprises 13 residues. V was clipped by 6 bases and J by 2 bases, with 12 bases between them. Germline values: CDR1 SQVTM, CDR2 ANQGSEA. In DNA form, the CDR3 reads TGCAGCGTGAGCGGGACAACCACAGATACGCAGTATTTT. As protein: CSVSGTTTDTQYF.

The V gene is TRBV5-6, the J gene TRBJ2-5; 7 nucleotides match TRBD1. J gave up 2 bases and V 4 bases, and 8 bases lay outside the gene matches. The CDR3 loop spans 15 amino acids. Germline CDR1 and CDR2: SGHDT and YYEEEE. In nucleotides, the CDR3 is TGTGCCAGCAGCCGTGACAGGGTGGGGCAAGAGACCCAGTACTTC. It codes for CASSRDRVGQETQYF.

The chain is built from TRBV5-6 and TRBJ1-1, with D tentatively TRBD1 (6 bases). The CDR3 runs 14 residues. Germline CDR1 SGHDT, CDR2 YYEEEE. The V gene lost 4 bases and the J gene lost 1 base, with 11 bases spanning the gap. This chain's CDR3 is CASSIGGPNTEAFF. The CDR3 DNA reads TGTGCCAGCAGCATTGGGGGCCCGAACACTGAAGCTTTCTTT.

V usage is TRBV7-9 and J usage is TRBJ1-5; possible D gene TRBD1, 6 bases. Germline lookup yields CDR1 SEHNR and CDR2 FQNEAQ (reference sequence). CDR3 length: 16 residues. The V end lost 1 base, the J end lost 1 base, and 11 bases lay between the germline ends. CDR3 DNA sequence: TGTGCCAGCAGCTTAGTAGGGCAGGGGAGCAATCAGCCCCAGCATTTT. Its protein product is CASSLVGQGSNQPQHF.

A remark on this clone: Additional DNA sequences in this sample encode the identical CDR3. This chain joins TRBV18 and TRBJ1-2; D not resolved. Germline V CDR1 and CDR2: KGHSH, LQKENI. The V gene lost 3 bases and the J gene lost 6 bases, with 8 bases spanning the gap. The CDR3 length is 12 residues. The CDR3 DNA reads as TGTGCCAGCTCACCTGACCGAGATGGCTACACCTTC. Its protein is CASSPDRDGYTF.

This chain links TRBV5-1 with TRBJ2-5; tentative D call: TRBD1 (5 bases). This CDR3 region has 14 residues. Deletions cut 1 base from V and 2 bases from J, with 9 bases between. The germline gives CDR1 SGHRS, CDR2 YFSETQ. The CDR3 loop is CASSLHPGQETQYF. The CDR3 nucleotides are TGCGCCAGCAGCTTGCATCCAGGGCAAGAGACCCAGTACTTC.